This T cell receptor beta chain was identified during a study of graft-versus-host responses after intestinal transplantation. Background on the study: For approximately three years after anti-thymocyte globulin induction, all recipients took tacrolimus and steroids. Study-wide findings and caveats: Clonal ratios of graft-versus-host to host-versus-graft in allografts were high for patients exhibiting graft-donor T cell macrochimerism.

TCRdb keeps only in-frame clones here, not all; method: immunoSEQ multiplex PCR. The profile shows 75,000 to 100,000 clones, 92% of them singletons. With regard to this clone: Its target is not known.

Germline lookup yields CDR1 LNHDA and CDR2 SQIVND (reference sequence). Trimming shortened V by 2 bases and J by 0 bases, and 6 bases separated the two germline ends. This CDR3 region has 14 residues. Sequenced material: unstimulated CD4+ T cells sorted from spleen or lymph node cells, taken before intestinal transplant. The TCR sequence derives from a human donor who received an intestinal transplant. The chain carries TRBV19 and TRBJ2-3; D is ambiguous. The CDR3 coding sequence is TGTGCCAGTAGTATATCTACTAGCACAGATACGCAGTATTTT. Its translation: CASSISTSTDTQYF.